This T cell receptor beta chain was observed in a study of blood T cell repertoires in COVID-19. Original methodology: Estimates of nucleated cell counts were drawn from the amplification of reference gene primers. Assay: immunoSEQ multiplex PCR; the TCRdb copy retains only in-frame clones and omits some. That table furnishes V, J and clone size, whereas the DNA furnished D and trimming. Of hundreds of thousands of clones listed, 65% to 90% are singletons. The CDR3 runs to 17 residues. V was clipped by 9 bases and J by 2 bases, with 24 bases between them. Germline V CDR1 and CDR2: SNHLY, FYNNEI. Recovery meant two consecutive negative NP/OP PCR tests, professional clearance, or resolved symptoms.

The source material was PBMCs or T cells enriched from blood (not recorded which). The origin of this receptor is a man aged 25-45 years who had recovered from COVID-19. V and J are TRBV2 and TRBJ2-3, with D perhaps TRBD1 (5 bases). CDR3: CASPQEGAVLLTDTQYF. In nucleotides, the CDR3 is TGTGCCAGTCCCCAAGAAGGGGCGGTACTCCTCACAGATACGCAGTATTTT.